This T cell receptor beta chain derives from a study of T cell repertoires in cytomegalovirus infection. This clonotype has a count of ten or more. Relative to the germline gene, one junction end is altered; a read error may explain this. CDR1 SSHAT and CDR2 FNYEAQ come from the germline V gene (reference sequence). The CDR3 contains 13 residues. One entry per CDR3 protein, called by TCRdb with MiXCR from the reads. The sample yields about 740,000 distinct CDR3 sequences, 35% to 45% seen once. The clonotype was recovered from a human donor in good health (CMV status not recorded). Some clones in this sample may be carry-over from other donors' samples. Source material: PBMCs. This chain joins TRBV7-7 and TRBJ2-7, with a tentative D call TRBD1 (5 bases). In nucleotides, the CDR3 is TGTGCTAGCAGCTTGTATCAGGGTTACGAGCAGTACTTC. It codes for CASSLYQGYEQYF.